These T cell receptor beta chains were read from a single sample in a study of CD8+ T cells in alopecia areata. TCRdb's table, derived via immunoSEQ multiplex PCR, lists solely in-frame clones and lacks some. Of 100,000 to 120,000 clones listed, 56% were seen once; the top ten hold about 3.7%. The sequenced sample was CD4+ T cells sorted from blood, obtained at week 24, from a patient treated with tofacitinib. Receptors were obtained from a human donor with alopecia areata. Both conserved end residues are part of each CDR3. The D gene is left open where the match is weak. Some rows have no size entry. The others give once, few or many, or a class for an expanded clone.

D	V	size	J	CDR3	DNA
TRBD1	TRBV29-1	.	TRBJ2-5	CSVAGTGIETQYF	TGCAGCGTAGCCGGGACAGGGATAGAGACCCAGTACTTC
.	TRBV29-1	.	TRBJ1-2	CSVDQGGYGYTF	TGCAGCGTTGATCAGGGAGGCTATGGCTACACCTTC
TRBD2	TRBV5-1	.	TRBJ2-3	CASSSPGGGGTDTQYF	TGCGCCAGCAGCTCCCCCGGGGGCGGGGGGACAGATACGCAGTATTTT
.	TRBV7-2	.	TRBJ1-4	CASSAELYTNEKLFF	TGTGCCAGCAGCGCAGAGCTCTACACCAATGAAAAACTGTTTTTT
.	TRBV18	.	TRBJ2-3	CASSPMGASTDTQYF	TGTGCCAGCTCACCGATGGGGGCCAGCACAGATACGCAGTATTTT
.	TRBV11-1	.	TRBJ1-3	CASSLQGTPSGNTIYF	TGTGCCAGCAGCTTACAGGGCACTCCCTCTGGAAACACCATATATTTT
.	TRBV29-1	.	TRBJ2-2	CSVDPGSGNTGELFF	TGCAGCGTTGACCCTGGGTCAGGGAACACCGGGGAGCTGTTTTTT
.	TRBV18	.	TRBJ2-7	CASSPPMSQGRYEQYF	TGTGCCAGCTCACCCCCGATGAGTCAGGGCCGCTACGAGCAGTACTTC
TRBD1	TRBV2	once	TRBJ1-5	CASSEDTGALQPQHF	TGTGCCAGCAGTGAAGATACAGGGGCCCTTCAGCCCCAGCATTTT
TRBD2	TRBV29-1	.	TRBJ2-7	CSVAPPGAGGYEQYF	TGCAGCGTGGCCCCCCCGGGGGCGGGAGGCTACGAGCAGTACTTC
.	TRBV6-8	few	TRBJ2-7	CASSLRRSF	TGTGCCAGCAGTTTACGGAGAAGTTTC
TRBD1	TRBV13	.	TRBJ2-7	CASSSIYGTGSYEQYF	TGTGCCAGCAGCTCTATCTACGGGACAGGTTCCTACGAGCAGTACTTC
.	TRBV30	.	TRBJ2-7	CAWTGLGGGEQYF	TGTGCCTGGACCGGACTAGGGGGAGGCGAGCAGTACTTC
.	TRBV7-9	few	TRBJ2-3	CASSFTLLRGGDTQYF	TGTGCCAGCAGCTTCACCCTATTAAGAGGTGGAGATACGCAGTATTTT
TRBD1	TRBV23-1	.	TRBJ2-7	CASSRTGGHPYEQYF	TGCGCCAGCAGCCGTACAGGGGGCCACCCCTACGAGCAGTACTTC
TRBD1	TRBV4-1	.	TRBJ2-1	CASSPSGQGAYEQFF	TGCGCCAGCAGCCCCTCGGGACAGGGGGCCTATGAGCAGTTCTTC
.	TRBV9	once	TRBJ2-7	CASSVDTGNYEQYF	TGTGCCAGCAGCGTGGACACAGGGAACTACGAGCAGTACTTC
.	TRBV7-9	.	TRBJ2-5	CASSPNAGAQETQYF	TGTGCCAGCAGCCCGAACGCGGGGGCTCAAGAGACCCAGTACTTC
.	TRBV6-5	.	TRBJ1-2	CASSQYPYGYTF	TGTGCCAGCAGCCAGTATCCCTATGGCTACACCTTC
.	TRBV5-6	.	TRBJ1-2	CASSGQRGNYGYTF	TGTGCCAGCAGCGGGCAGAGGGGTAACTATGGCTACACCTTC
.	TRBV25-1	.	TRBJ1-1	CASSEFTEAFF	TGTGCCAGCAGTGAATTTACTGAAGCTTTCTTT
TRBD1	TRBV7-8	.	TRBJ1-6	CASSFSTGENSPLHF	TGTGCCAGCAGCTTTTCGACAGGGGAGAATTCACCCCTCCACTTT
.	TRBV5-1	.	TRBJ2-2	CASSSRDTGELFF	TGCGCCAGCAGCAGTAGGGACACCGGGGAGCTGTTTTTT
.	TRBV29-1	.	TRBJ2-1	CSVGGYNEQFF	TGCAGCGTTGGTGGTTACAATGAGCAGTTCTTC
.	TRBV4-1	.	TRBJ2-5	CASSQDRAGRETQYF	TGCGCCAGCAGCCAAGATAGGGCAGGGAGGGAGACCCAGTACTTC
TRBD1	TRBV27	few	TRBJ1-1	CASSLTGSDTEAFF	TGTGCCAGCAGTTTGACAGGGTCGGACACTGAAGCTTTCTTT
.	TRBV9	.	TRBJ2-7	CASSGGGGYEQYF	TGTGCCAGCAGCGGAGGTGGGGGCTACGAGCAGTACTTC
TRBD1	TRBV19	.	TRBJ1-1	CASSVVPGTGRSEAFF	TGTGCCAGTAGTGTCGTTCCCGGGACAGGGAGATCTGAAGCTTTCTTT
TRBD2	TRBV5-4	.	TRBJ2-3	CASSSRTSGDTQYF	TGTGCCAGCAGCTCGCGGACTAGCGGGGATACGCAGTATTTT
TRBD2	TRBV5-4	.	TRBJ2-1	CASSAGRLAGGDNEQFF	TGTGCCAGCAGCGCAGGCCGTCTAGCGGGGGGGGACAATGAGCAGTTCTTC
TRBD1	TRBV25-1	.	TRBJ2-1	CASSVPGQSANEQFF	TGTGCCAGCAGTGTGCCGGGACAGAGCGCCAATGAGCAGTTCTTC